The next 4 T cell receptor beta chains were all read from a single sample in a study of circulating and synovial CD4+ cells in juvenile arthritis. The method was immunoSEQ multiplex PCR; TCRdb's version includes in-frame clones alone and lacks a portion of them. The sample records roughly 13,000 clones, over 70% being singletons. Sequenced material: CD4+ T cells from synovial fluid. The receptors were sampled from a human patient with juvenile idiopathic arthritis. Some clones in this sample may be carry-over from other donors' samples.

This clone was seen more than once but under ten times. The chain employs TRBV15 and TRBJ2-7, with 8 bases matching TRBD2. Trimming removed 1 base from V and 2 bases from J; junction bases left unmatched: 4. This CDR3 comprises 15 residues. Looked up from germline, CDR1 is LNHNV and CDR2 is YYDKDF (reference sequence). The CDR3 sequence is CATSRGGGGTYEQYF. Here the CDR3 DNA reads TGTGCCACCAGCAGAGGGGGCGGGGGGACCTACGAGCAGTACTTC.

The chain couples TRBV10-3 to TRBJ1-1, with a weak D call TRBD1 (5 bases). The CDR3 has 12 amino acids. V was cut by 6 bases and J by 7 bases, with 12 bases left in between. CDR1 is ENHRY, CDR2 SYGVKD, per germline. CDR3 nucleotide sequence: TGTGCCATCAGGGCTGGAGGGGATGAAGCTTTCTTT. It specifies CAIRAGGDEAFF.

The rearrangement links TRBV29-1 to TRBJ1-2; D is possibly TRBD1 (5 bases). The germline gives CDR1 SQVTM, CDR2 ANQGSEA. The CDR3 consists of 15 residues. The V gene lost 2 bases and the J gene lost 2 bases, with 15 bases spanning the gap. CDR3 nucleotide sequence: TGCAGCGTTGAATTTCGGGGGGGTAGGAACTATGGCTACACCTTC. Protein sequence: CSVEFRGGRNYGYTF. The full variable domain, with the rest looked up from reference TRBV29-1 and TRBJ1-2, is SAVISQKPSRDICQRGTSLTIQCQVDSQVTMMFWYRQQPGQSLTLIATANQGSEATYESGFVIDKFPISRPNLTFSTLTVSNMSPEDSSIYLCSVEFRGGRNYGYTFGSGTRLTVV.

V is TRBV6-1 and J is TRBJ1-1; D may be TRBD1 (6 bases). This CDR3 has 14 amino acids. With 1 base removed from V and 6 bases from J, the gap between germline ends came to 12 bases. From germline, CDR1 is MNHNS and CDR2 SASEGT. CDR3 coding DNA: TGTGCCAGCAGTGAAGGGGGGCTATCCGCTGAAGCTTTCTTT. Translating it yields CASSEGGLSAEAFF.